A selection of T cell receptor beta chains follows, all from one sample in a study of blood T cell repertoires in COVID-19. Sequenced by immunoSEQ multiplex PCR; TCRdb stores in-frame clones only, minus some. The profile shows 300,000 to 350,000 clones, over 75% of them singletons. The sequenced sample was PBMCs or T cells enriched from blood (not recorded which). The origin of the receptors is a man younger than 40 who had recovered from COVID-19. CDR3s include the opening cysteine and the closing phenylalanine or tryptophan. D genes are given only for firm matches. Size is stated for part of the rows, as once, few or many counts, or as a class when the clone is expanded.

clone_size j_call v_call d_call cdr3_aa cdr3_nt
. TRBJ1-3 TRBV2 . CASSVLSEIGNTIYF TGTGCCAGCAGTGTCTTATCAGAAATTGGAAACACCATATATTTT
once TRBJ2-2 TRBV5-6 TRBD1 CASGQGLGELFF TGTGCCAGCGGACAGGGTCTCGGGGAGCTGTTTTTT
. TRBJ2-1 TRBV5-1 TRBD2 CASSSTTSGGTYNEQFF TGCGCCAGCAGCTCAACTACTAGCGGGGGGACATACAATGAGCAGTTCTTC
. TRBJ2-4 TRBV6-1 . CASSEPRRTSRKGAIQYF TGTGCCAGCAGTGAACCCCGCCGGACAAGCCGAAAAGGGGCTATTCAGTACTTC
. TRBJ1-3 TRBV5-4 . CASSPAGGIRSGNTIYF TGTGCCAGCAGCCCCGCGGGGGGGATCCGCTCTGGAAACACCATATATTTT
. TRBJ2-6 TRBV2 . CASSVGRSGANVLTF TGTGCCAGCAGTGTGGGGCGCTCTGGGGCCAACGTCCTGACTTTC
. TRBJ1-1 TRBV24-1 . CATSDFEGVDTEAFF TGTGCCACCAGTGATTTCGAGGGGGTGGACACTGAAGCTTTCTTT
. TRBJ2-7 TRBV6-9 TRBD1 CASSSQRTGGEQYF TGTGCCAGCAGTTCCCAAAGGACAGGGGGCGAGCAGTACTTC
. TRBJ2-1 TRBV6-5 TRBD1 CASSTDRGTNEQFF TGTGCCAGCAGTACCGACAGGGGAACCAATGAGCAGTTCTTC
. TRBJ2-1 TRBV14 TRBD1 CASRMPGQGSHNEQFF TGTGCCAGCAGAATGCCGGGACAGGGAAGCCACAATGAGCAGTTCTTC
. TRBJ2-2 TRBV4-1 . CASSPILKTGELFF TGCGCCAGCAGCCCTATCCTAAAGACCGGGGAGCTGTTTTTT
. TRBJ2-1 TRBV2 TRBD2 CASRSGTSDYNEQFF TGTGCCAGCAGATCCGGGACTAGCGACTACAATGAGCAGTTCTTC
. TRBJ2-2 TRBV7-3 . CASSSGMNTGELFF TGTGCCAGCAGCTCGGGGATGAACACCGGGGAGCTGTTTTTT
. TRBJ2-7 TRBV2 TRBD1 CASSQRDRGSEQYF TGTGCCAGCAGCCAACGGGACAGGGGATCCGAGCAGTACTTC
. TRBJ1-6 TRBV12-3/TRBV12-4 . CASSDPGSPLHF TGTGCCAGCAGCGACCCAGGCTCACCCCTCCACTTT
. TRBJ2-5 TRBV7-9 TRBD2 CASGGSGGTQYF TGTGCCAGCGGAGGCTCGGGAGGGACCCAGTACTTC
once TRBJ2-7 TRBV5-1 . CASSLGGEEQYF TGCGCCAGCAGCTTGGGCGGGGAGGAGCAGTACTTC
once TRBJ2-7 TRBV30 TRBD1 CAWRADRGFSRQYF TGTGCCTGGAGGGCGGACAGGGGGTTCTCCCGGCAGTACTTC
. TRBJ1-1 TRBV28 . CASSLGAVGSTEAFF TGTGCCAGCAGCCTAGGTGCAGTGGGGAGCACTGAAGCTTTCTTT
. TRBJ1-5 TRBV19 . CASTNRVGNQPQHF TGTGCCAGTACTAACAGGGTTGGGAATCAGCCCCAGCATTTT
. TRBJ1-6 TRBV30 TRBD1 CAWSRGQGVSPLHF TGTGCCTGGAGTAGGGGACAGGGTGTTTCACCCCTCCACTTT
. TRBJ2-5 TRBV2 TRBD1 CASSETRTGQETQYF TGTGCCAGCAGTGAAACGCGGACAGGCCAAGAGACCCAGTACTTC
. TRBJ2-3 TRBV5-1 . CASSSGPITDTQYF TGCGCCAGCAGCTCCGGTCCTATTACAGATACGCAGTATTTT
. TRBJ1-5 TRBV2 . CASSEQGQGNQPQHF TGTGCCAGCAGTGAACAGGGGCAAGGCAATCAGCCCCAGCATTTT
. TRBJ2-1 TRBV15 TRBD1 CATSRGLQGNWDNEQFF TGTGCCACCAGCAGAGGGTTACAGGGGAATTGGGACAATGAGCAGTTCTTC
. TRBJ2-5 TRBV5-4 . CASSQGVETQYF TGTGCCAGCAGCCAAGGGGTGGAGACCCAGTACTTC
. TRBJ2-5 TRBV27 TRBD1 CASSPPTGGVQETQYF TGTGCCAGCAGTCCACCGACAGGGGGCGTACAAGAGACCCAGTACTTC
. TRBJ2-7 TRBV21-1 . CASPRLHDRGHEQYF TGTGCCAGCCCACGACTCCACGACAGGGGACACGAGCAGTACTTC
. TRBJ1-2 TRBV7-9 TRBD1 CASSPGGPYGYTF TGTGCCAGCAGCCCAGGGGGCCCATATGGCTACACCTTC
. TRBJ2-1 TRBV3-1/TRBV3-2 TRBD2 CASSQSSGSYNEQFF TGTGCCAGCAGCCAGTCTAGCGGGTCCTACAATGAGCAGTTCTTC
. TRBJ2-7 TRBV11-2 . CASSLRQAPYEQYF TGTGCCAGCAGCCTGCGACAGGCCCCCTACGAGCAGTACTTC
. TRBJ1-6 TRBV6-1 . CASSESVNSPLHF TGTGCCAGCAGTGAATCGGTCAATTCACCCCTCCACTTT
. TRBJ1-5 TRBV20-1 . CSASHRDNQPQHF TGCAGTGCTAGTCACAGGGACAATCAGCCCCAGCATTTT
. TRBJ2-1 TRBV4-2 TRBD2 CASSQLSGGANEQFF TGTGCCAGCAGCCAACTCAGCGGGGGGGCAAATGAGCAGTTCTTC
. TRBJ1-3 TRBV9 . CASSVEQGRSGNTIYF TGTGCCAGCAGCGTAGAACAGGGCCGCTCTGGAAACACCATATATTTT
. TRBJ2-2 TRBV18 . CASSPGTMSRELFF TGTGCCAGCTCCCCCGGGACAATGAGCCGGGAGCTGTTTTTT
. TRBJ1-5 TRBV28 TRBD1 CASSPLTGGWGQPQHF TGTGCCAGCAGTCCCCTGACAGGGGGCTGGGGTCAGCCCCAGCATTTT
. TRBJ2-2 TRBV19 TRBD1 CASSPSGGRNAGELFF TGTGCCAGTAGTCCATCAGGGGGACGGAATGCCGGGGAGCTGTTTTTT
. TRBJ2-7 TRBV5-6 TRBD1 CASSPRQGAYYEQYF TGTGCCAGCAGCCCGAGACAGGGAGCCTACTACGAGCAGTACTTC
. TRBJ2-4 TRBV7-6 . CASIRPGELAKNIQYF TGTGCCAGCATCCGACCGGGGGAGCTAGCCAAAAACATTCAGTACTTC
. TRBJ2-7 TRBV7-9 . CASSLVVGRGVSYEQYF TGTGCCAGCAGCTTAGTCGTTGGCAGGGGGGTATCCTACGAGCAGTACTTC
. TRBJ2-1 TRBV28 TRBD2 CASSFLSGNAYNEQFF TGTGCCAGCAGTTTTCTTAGCGGGAACGCCTACAATGAGCAGTTCTTC
. TRBJ2-1 TRBV9 . CASSVGPGGFYNEQFF TGTGCCAGCAGCGTAGGACCAGGGGGGTTCTACAATGAGCAGTTCTTC
. TRBJ2-7 TRBV7-9 . CASSVPGQGLYEQYF TGTGCCAGCAGCGTGCCCGGGCAGGGGCTCTACGAGCAGTACTTC
. TRBJ2-2 TRBV5-4 TRBD2 CASSSLGGGARAGELFF TGTGCCAGCAGCAGCTTAGGCGGGGGGGCCCGGGCCGGGGAGCTGTTTTTT
. TRBJ2-1 TRBV7-3 TRBD2 CASSLLSGGRDEQFF TGTGCCAGCAGCTTACTGAGCGGGGGGAGAGATGAGCAGTTCTTC
. TRBJ1-6 TRBV5-1 . CASSFDIYNSPLHF TGCGCCAGCAGCTTTGACATATATAATTCACCCCTCCACTTT
. TRBJ2-5 TRBV10-1 TRBD2 CASRLAGVFGETQYF TGCGCCAGCAGACTAGCGGGGGTTTTCGGAGAGACCCAGTACTTC
. TRBJ2-7 TRBV4-1 . CASSQDTRDTYEQYF TGCGCCAGCAGCCAAGATACCAGGGACACCTACGAGCAGTACTTC
. TRBJ1-4 TRBV30 . CAWSVKGLGGEKLFF TGTGCCTGGAGTGTAAAAGGCCTCGGGGGTGAAAAACTGTTTTTT
. TRBJ1-6 TRBV7-8 . CASSLAGEPGWKSPLHF TGTGCCAGCAGCTTAGCCGGGGAGCCAGGTTGGAAATCACCCCTCCACTTT
many TRBJ1-1 TRBV11-2 . CASSQEGKGAEAFF TGTGCCAGCAGCCAAGAAGGGAAGGGGGCTGAAGCTTTCTTT
. TRBJ1-2 TRBV7-2 . CASSLVGGNYGYTF TGTGCCAGCAGCTTAGTTGGGGGGAACTATGGCTACACCTTC
. TRBJ2-7 TRBV5-1 TRBD1 CASSPRTGGLYEQYF TGCGCCAGCAGCCCAAGGACAGGGGGCCTCTACGAGCAGTACTTC
. TRBJ1-6 TRBV7-2 . CASSLRGVGNSPLHF TGTGCCAGCAGCCTCAGGGGAGTCGGCAATTCACCCCTCCACTTT